These T cell receptor beta chains were read from a single sample in a study of Ad26.COV2.S vaccination and SARS-CoV-2 variants. Assay: immunoSEQ multiplex PCR; the TCRdb copy retains only in-frame clones and omits some. Among 410,000 or so clones listed, roughly 90% were seen once. The specimen comprised peripheral blood, sampled in a trial of Ad26.COV2.S vaccine versus placebo. These TCRs come from a person between 18 and 65 years old who received the Ad26.COV2.S COVID-19 vaccine or a placebo. Each CDR3 is given with its conserved first and last residue. A D gene is named only where the DNA matches it firmly. Not all rows give a size; the values are once, few, many and, for expanded clones, a class.

NA | NA | TRBJ2-1 | TRBV18 | CASSPLDTPMQFF | TGTGCCAGCTCACCACTGGACACCCCAATGCAGTTCTTC
NA | NA | TRBJ1-1 | TRBV4-1 | CASSQEGLMNTEAFF | TGCGCCAGCAGCCAAGAGGGTCTGATGAACACTGAAGCTTTCTTT
NA | NA | TRBJ1-3 | TRBV5-1 | CASSLLGWGTGNTIYF | TGCGCCAGCAGCTTGCTGGGGTGGGGAACTGGAAACACCATATATTTT
TRBD1 | few | TRBJ2-1 | TRBV10-1 | CASSSGQGINEQFF | TGCGCCAGCAGCTCGGGACAGGGCATCAATGAGCAGTTCTTC
NA | once | TRBJ2-7 | TRBV12-3/TRBV12-4 | CASSLGPAGEQYF | TGTGCCAGCAGTTTAGGACCCGCGGGGGAGCAGTACTTC
NA | once | TRBJ1-3 | TRBV28 | CASSYTDGSSGNTIYF | TGTGCCAGCAGTTATACCGACGGGAGCTCTGGAAACACCATATATTTT
NA | NA | TRBJ1-1 | TRBV5-6 | CASSLGGITEAFF | TGTGCCAGCAGCTTAGGCGGAATAACTGAAGCTTTCTTT
NA | NA | TRBJ2-3 | TRBV10-2 | CASSDPGLPHRGTQYF | TGCGCCAGCAGTGACCCGGGACTCCCCCATAGGGGTACGCAGTATTTT
NA | NA | TRBJ1-1 | TRBV10-3 | CAISDGQGRFGNTEAFF | TGTGCCATCAGTGACGGTCAGGGGCGGTTCGGGAACACTGAAGCTTTCTTT
TRBD1 | NA | TRBJ2-7 | TRBV9 | CASSVGGQGPYEQYF | TGTGCCAGCAGCGTAGGAGGACAGGGTCCCTACGAGCAGTACTTC
NA | NA | TRBJ2-6 | TRBV5-1 | CASSLTGANVLTF | TGCGCCAGCAGCTTAACAGGGGCCAACGTCCTGACTTTC
TRBD2 | NA | TRBJ2-1 | TRBV4-1 | CASSPAPSGGARDEQFF | TGCGCCAGCAGCCCTGCGCCTAGCGGGGGGGCACGCGATGAGCAGTTCTTC
TRBD1 | NA | TRBJ1-4 | TRBV19 | CASSTSGGLGEKLFF | TGTGCCAGTAGCACCTCAGGGGGCCTGGGTGAAAAACTGTTTTTT
NA | NA | TRBJ1-1 | TRBV13 | CASSLGRTEDFF | TGTGCCAGCAGCTTAGGGAGGACAGAGGATTTCTTT
NA | NA | TRBJ2-1 | TRBV13 | CASSWTTAEQFF | TGTGCCAGCAGCTGGACGACAGCAGAGCAGTTCTTC
NA | NA | TRBJ1-5 | TRBV7-8 | CASSLAGAYSNQPQHF | TGTGCCAGCAGCTTAGCGGGAGCGTATAGCAATCAGCCCCAGCATTTT
NA | NA | TRBJ2-3 | TRBV4-3 | CASSQGAGATDTQYF | TGCGCCAGCAGCCAAGGGGCAGGGGCTACAGATACGCAGTATTTT
NA | once | TRBJ1-2 | TRBV19 | CASEPGAGYGYTF | TGTGCCAGTGAGCCAGGGGCCGGCTATGGCTACACCTTC
NA | NA | TRBJ1-1 | TRBV29-1 | CSGQGLSTEAFF | TGCAGCGGGCAGGGGTTGAGCACTGAAGCTTTCTTT